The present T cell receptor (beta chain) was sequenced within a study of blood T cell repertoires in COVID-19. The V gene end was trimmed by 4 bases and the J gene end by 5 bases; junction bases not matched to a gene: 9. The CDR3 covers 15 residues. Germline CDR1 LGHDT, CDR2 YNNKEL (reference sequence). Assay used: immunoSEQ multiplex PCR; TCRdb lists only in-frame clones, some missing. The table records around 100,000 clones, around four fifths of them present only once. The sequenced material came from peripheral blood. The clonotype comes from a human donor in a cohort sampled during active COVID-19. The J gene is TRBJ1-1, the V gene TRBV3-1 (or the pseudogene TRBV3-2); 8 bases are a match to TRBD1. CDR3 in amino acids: CASSLETGVGTEAFF. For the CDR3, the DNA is TGTGCCAGCAGCCTCGAGACAGGGGTTGGTACTGAAGCTTTCTTT.